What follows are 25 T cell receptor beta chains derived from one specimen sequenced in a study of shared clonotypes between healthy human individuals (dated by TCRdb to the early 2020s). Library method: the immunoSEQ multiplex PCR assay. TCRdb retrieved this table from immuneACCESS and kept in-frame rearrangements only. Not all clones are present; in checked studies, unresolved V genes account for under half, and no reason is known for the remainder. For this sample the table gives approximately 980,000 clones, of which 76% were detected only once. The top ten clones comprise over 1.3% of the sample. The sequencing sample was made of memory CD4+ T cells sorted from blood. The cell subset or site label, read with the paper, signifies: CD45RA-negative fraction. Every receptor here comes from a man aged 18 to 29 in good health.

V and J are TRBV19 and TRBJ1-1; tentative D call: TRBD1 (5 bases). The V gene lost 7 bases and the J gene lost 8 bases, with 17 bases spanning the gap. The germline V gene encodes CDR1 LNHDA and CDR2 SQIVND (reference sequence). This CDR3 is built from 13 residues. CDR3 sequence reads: CASIARGGNEAFF. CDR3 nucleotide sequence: TGTGCCAGTATTGCGCGGGGGGGGAACGAAGCTTTCTTT.

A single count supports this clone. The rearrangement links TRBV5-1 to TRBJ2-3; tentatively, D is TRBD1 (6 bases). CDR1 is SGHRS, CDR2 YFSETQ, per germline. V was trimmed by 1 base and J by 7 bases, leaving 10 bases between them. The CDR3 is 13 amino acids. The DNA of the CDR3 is TGCGCCAGCAGCTTGTGGGACACCAATACGCAGTATTTT. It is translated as CASSLWDTNTQYF.

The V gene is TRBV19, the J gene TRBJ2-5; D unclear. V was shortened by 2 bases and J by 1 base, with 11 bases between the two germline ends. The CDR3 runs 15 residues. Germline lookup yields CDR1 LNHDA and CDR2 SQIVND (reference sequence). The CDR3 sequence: CASSIRVRTQETQYF. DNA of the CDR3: TGTGCCAGTAGTATAAGGGTCCGGACCCAAGAGACCCAGTACTTC.

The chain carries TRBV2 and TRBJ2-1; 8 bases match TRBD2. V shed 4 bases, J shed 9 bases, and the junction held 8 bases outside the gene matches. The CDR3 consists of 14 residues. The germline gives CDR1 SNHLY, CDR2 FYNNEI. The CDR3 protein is CASSVRGGPGEQFF. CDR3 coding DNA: TGTGCCAGCAGTGTTCGGGGGGGGCCGGGTGAGCAGTTCTTC.

The DNA of the CDR3 is TGCAGCGTTGAATGGCAGGGTGCCCTCGAGCAGTACTTC. Protein sequence: CSVEWQGALEQYF. The chain carries TRBV29-1 and TRBJ2-7; possible D gene TRBD1, 5 bases. V dropped 2 bases and J dropped 6 bases, with 14 bases sitting between them. CDR3 length: 13 residues. The germline V gene encodes CDR1 SQVTM and CDR2 ANQGSEA.

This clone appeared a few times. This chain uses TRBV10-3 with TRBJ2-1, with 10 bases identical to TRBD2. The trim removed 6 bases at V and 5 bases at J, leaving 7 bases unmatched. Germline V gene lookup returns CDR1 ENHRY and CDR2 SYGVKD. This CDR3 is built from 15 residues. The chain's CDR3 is CAISPSGGVHNEQFF. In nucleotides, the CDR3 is TGTGCCATCAGCCCCAGCGGGGGGGTTCACAATGAGCAGTTCTTC.

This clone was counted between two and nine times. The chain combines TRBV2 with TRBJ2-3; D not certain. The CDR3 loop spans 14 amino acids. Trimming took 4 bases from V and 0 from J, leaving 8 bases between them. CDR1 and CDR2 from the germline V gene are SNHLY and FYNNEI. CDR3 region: CASSGSQSTDTQYF. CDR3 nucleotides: TGTGCCAGCAGTGGTAGCCAGAGCACAGATACGCAGTATTTT.

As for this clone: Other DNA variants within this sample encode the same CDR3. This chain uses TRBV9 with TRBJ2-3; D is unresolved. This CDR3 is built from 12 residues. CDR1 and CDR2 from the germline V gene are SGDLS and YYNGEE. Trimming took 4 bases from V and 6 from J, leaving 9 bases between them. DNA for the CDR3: TGTGCCAGCAGCTCGACACCTGATACGCAGTATTTT. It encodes CASSSTPDTQYF.

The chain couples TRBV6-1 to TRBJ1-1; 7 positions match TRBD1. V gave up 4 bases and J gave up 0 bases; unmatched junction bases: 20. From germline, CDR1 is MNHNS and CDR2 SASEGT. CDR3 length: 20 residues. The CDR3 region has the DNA TGTGCCAGCAGTGCCAACGACAGGGCTGGAAGTCGACCTGTGAACACTGAAGCTTTCTTT. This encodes CASSANDRAGSRPVNTEAFF.

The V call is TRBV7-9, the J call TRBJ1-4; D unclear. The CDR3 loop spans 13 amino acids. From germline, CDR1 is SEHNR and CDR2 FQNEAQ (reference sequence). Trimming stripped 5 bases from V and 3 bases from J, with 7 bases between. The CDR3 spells CASSPSPNEKLFF. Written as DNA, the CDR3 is TGTGCCAGCAGCCCTAGCCCTAATGAAAAACTGTTTTTT. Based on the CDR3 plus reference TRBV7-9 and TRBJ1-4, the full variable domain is DTGVSQNPRHKITKRGQNVTFRCDPISEHNRLYWYRQTLGQGPEFLTYFQNEAQLEKSRLLSDRFSAERPKGSFSTLEIQRTEQGDSAMYLCASSPSPNEKLFFGSGTQLSVL.

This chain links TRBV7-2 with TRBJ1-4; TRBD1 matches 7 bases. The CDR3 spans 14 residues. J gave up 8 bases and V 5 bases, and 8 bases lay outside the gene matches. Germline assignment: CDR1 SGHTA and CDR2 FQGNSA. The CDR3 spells CASSDSDRTEKLFF. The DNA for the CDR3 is TGTGCCAGCAGCGACTCGGACAGGACGGAAAAACTGTTTTTT. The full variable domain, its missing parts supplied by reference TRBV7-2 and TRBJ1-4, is GAGVSQSPSNKVTEKGKDVELRCDPISGHTALYWYRQSLGQGLEFLIYFQGNSAPDKSGLPSDRFSAERTGGSVSTLTIQRTQQEDSAVYLCASSDSDRTEKLFFGSGTQLSVL.

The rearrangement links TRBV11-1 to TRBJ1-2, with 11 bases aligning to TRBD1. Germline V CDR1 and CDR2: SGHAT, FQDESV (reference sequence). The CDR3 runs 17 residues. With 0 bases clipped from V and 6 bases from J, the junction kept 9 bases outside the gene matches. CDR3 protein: CASSLAGTGQGADGYTF. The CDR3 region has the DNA TGTGCCAGCAGCTTAGCCGGAACAGGACAGGGGGCAGATGGCTACACCTTC.

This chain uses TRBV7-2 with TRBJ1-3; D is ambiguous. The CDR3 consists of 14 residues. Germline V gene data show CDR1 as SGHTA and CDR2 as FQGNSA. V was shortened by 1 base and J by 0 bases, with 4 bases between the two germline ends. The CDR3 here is CASSLDASGNTIYF. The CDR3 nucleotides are TGTGCCAGCAGCTTAGACGCCTCTGGAAACACCATATATTTT.

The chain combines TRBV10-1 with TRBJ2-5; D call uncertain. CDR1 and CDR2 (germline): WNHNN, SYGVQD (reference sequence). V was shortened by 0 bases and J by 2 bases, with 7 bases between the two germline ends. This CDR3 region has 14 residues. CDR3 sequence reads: CASSESQSQETQYF. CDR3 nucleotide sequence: TGCGCCAGCAGTGAGTCGCAGTCTCAAGAGACCCAGTACTTC.

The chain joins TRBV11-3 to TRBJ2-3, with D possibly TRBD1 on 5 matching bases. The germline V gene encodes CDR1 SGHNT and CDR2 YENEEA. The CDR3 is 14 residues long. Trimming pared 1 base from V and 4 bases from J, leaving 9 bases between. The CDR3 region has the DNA TGTGCCAGCAGCTTAGGTCAGGGATCAGATACGCAGTATTTT. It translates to CASSLGQGSDTQYF.

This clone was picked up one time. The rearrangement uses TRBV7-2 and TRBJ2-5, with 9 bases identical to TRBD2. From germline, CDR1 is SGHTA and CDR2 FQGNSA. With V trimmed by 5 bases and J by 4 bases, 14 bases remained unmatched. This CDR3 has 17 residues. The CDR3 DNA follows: TGTGCCAGCAGCCCGTCGCGGGGGGGTGGTGGGAGAGAGACCCAGTACTTC. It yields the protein CASSPSRGGGGRETQYF.

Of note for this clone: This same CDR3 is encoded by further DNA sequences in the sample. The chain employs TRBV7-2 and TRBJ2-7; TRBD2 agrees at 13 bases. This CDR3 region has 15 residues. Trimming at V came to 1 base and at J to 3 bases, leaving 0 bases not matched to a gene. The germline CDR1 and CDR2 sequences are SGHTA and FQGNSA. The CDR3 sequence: CASSLGTSGSYEQYF. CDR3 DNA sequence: TGTGCCAGCAGCTTAGGGACTAGCGGGAGCTACGAGCAGTACTTC. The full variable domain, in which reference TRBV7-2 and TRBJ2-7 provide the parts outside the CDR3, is GAGVSQSPSNKVTEKGKDVELRCDPISGHTALYWYRQSLGQGLEFLIYFQGNSAPDKSGLPSDRFSAERTGGSVSTLTIQRTQQEDSAVYLCASSLGTSGSYEQYFGPGTRLTVT.

The CDR3 nucleotides are TGTGCCAGCAGCTTAGTGGGAGGGTATGGCTACACCTTC. Residues: CASSLVGGYGYTF. The V and J genes are TRBV7-9 and TRBJ1-2, with D hard to call. V shed 1 base and J shed 5 bases, with 8 bases lying between them. This CDR3 is 13 amino acids long. From germline, CDR1 is SEHNR and CDR2 FQNEAQ (reference sequence).

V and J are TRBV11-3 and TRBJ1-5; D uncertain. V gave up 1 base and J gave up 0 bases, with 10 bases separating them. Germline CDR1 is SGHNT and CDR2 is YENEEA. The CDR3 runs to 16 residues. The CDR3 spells CASSLGRLYSNQPQHF. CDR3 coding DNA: TGTGCCAGCAGCTTAGGGAGGCTGTATAGCAATCAGCCCCAGCATTTT.

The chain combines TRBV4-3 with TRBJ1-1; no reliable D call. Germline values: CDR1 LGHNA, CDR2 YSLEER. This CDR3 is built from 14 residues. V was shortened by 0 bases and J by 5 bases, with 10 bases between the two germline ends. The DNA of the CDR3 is TGCGCCAGCAGCCAAGACGGGGTCAGAACTGAAGCTTTCTTT. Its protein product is CASSQDGVRTEAFF.

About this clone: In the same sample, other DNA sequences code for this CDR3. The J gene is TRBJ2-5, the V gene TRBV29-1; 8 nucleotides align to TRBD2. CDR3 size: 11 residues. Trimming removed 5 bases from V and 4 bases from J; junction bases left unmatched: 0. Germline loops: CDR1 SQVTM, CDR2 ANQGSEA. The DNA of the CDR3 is TGCAGCGTTAGCGGGGGAGAGACCCAGTACTTC. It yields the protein CSVSGGETQYF.

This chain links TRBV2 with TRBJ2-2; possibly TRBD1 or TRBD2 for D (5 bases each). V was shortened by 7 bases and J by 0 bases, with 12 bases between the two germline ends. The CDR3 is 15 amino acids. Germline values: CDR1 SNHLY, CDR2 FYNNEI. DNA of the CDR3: TGTGCCAGCACAGGGAGCTTTGCGAACACCGGGGAGCTGTTTTTT. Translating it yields CASTGSFANTGELFF.

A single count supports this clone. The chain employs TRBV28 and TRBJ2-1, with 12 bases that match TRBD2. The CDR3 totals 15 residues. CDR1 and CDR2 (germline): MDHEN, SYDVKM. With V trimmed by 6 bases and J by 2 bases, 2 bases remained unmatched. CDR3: CASRLAGGTYNEQFF. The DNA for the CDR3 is TGTGCCAGCAGGCTAGCGGGAGGGACCTACAATGAGCAGTTCTTC. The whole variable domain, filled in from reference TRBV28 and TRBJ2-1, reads DVKVTQSSRYLVKRTGEKVFLECVQDMDHENMFWYRQDPGLGLRLIYFSYDVKMKEKGDIPEGYSVSREKKERFSLILESASTNQTSMYLCASRLAGGTYNEQFFGPGTRLTVL.

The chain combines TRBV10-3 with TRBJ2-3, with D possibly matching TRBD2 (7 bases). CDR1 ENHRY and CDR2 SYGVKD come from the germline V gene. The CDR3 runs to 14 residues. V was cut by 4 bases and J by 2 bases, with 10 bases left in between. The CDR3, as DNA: TGTGCCATCAGTGGCGGGGGCCTCACAGATACGCAGTATTTT. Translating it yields CAISGGGLTDTQYF.

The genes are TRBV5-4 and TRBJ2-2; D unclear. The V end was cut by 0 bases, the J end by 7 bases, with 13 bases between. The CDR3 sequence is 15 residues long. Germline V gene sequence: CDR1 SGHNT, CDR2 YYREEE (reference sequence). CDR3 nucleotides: TGTGCCAGCAGCTTGGATACAAGGGTGAACGGGGAGCTGTTTTTT. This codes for CASSLDTRVNGELFF.